This T cell receptor (beta chain) was recorded in a study of Ad26.COV2.S vaccination and SARS-CoV-2 variants. On the study more broadly: Ad26.COV2.S, an intramuscular injection, was given once or twice 56 days apart. Study-level results: Possibly, TCR breadth and depth analyses underestimated total T cell responses. Recipients of either vaccine or placebo displayed similar breadth of non-spike TCRs. Among vaccine recipients, spike-specific TCR breadth exceeded that of placebo recipients.

Some clones are missing from TCRdb's copy, which holds only in-frame ones; the method was immunoSEQ multiplex PCR. Among a few hundred thousand clones, 83% were seen once, and the ten largest hold nearly 7.5%. Treatment indicated: over 15 received Ad26.COV2.S at low or high dose, single or two shots; a few received placebo; per-sample allocation not given. The samples date from day 63 after the first vaccine or placebo injection. In regard to this clone: Its antigen remains unknown.

The germline V and J ends were trimmed by 3 bases and 0 bases, with 12 bases remaining between them. This CDR3 is 16 amino acids long. CDR1 LGHDT and CDR2 YNNKEL come from the germline V gene (reference sequence). Sequencing used peripheral blood, obtained in a trial of Ad26.COV2.S vaccine versus placebo. The rearrangement links TRBV3-1 (or the pseudogene TRBV3-2) to TRBJ2-1; D remains ambiguous. The source is a person between 18 and 65 years old who received the Ad26.COV2.S COVID-19 vaccine or a placebo. The DNA for the CDR3 is TGTGCCAGCAGCCAGATGCAGATCCTCTCCTACAATGAGCAGTTCTTC. Translation: CASSQMQILSYNEQFF.